These 18 T cell receptor beta chains originate from one sample sequenced in a study of blood T cells in healthy people across ages. It was with a sample-barcoded 5' primer and a J-beta primer mix that a second PCR of roughly 7 to 12 cycles was run. TCRdb called the 5' RACE reads again in MiXCR, with one record for every CDR3 protein. The table includes 590,000 or so distinct CDR3 sequences, about 30% detected once. The sequencing input was blood. The receptors originated from a woman of 80 years or more in good health.

Regarding this clonotype: An end of the junction differs from the germline gene, which may be a read error. The CDR3 bases are TGTGCCAGCCCACCACTATCAGGGACTGGGGCGTACGAGCAGTACTTC. Encoded protein: CASPPLSGTGAYEQYF. The chain joins TRBV18 to TRBJ2-7; possibly TRBD2 for D (6 bases). The CDR3 loop spans 16 amino acids. Germline values: CDR1 KGHSH, CDR2 LQKENI.

In its sample, this clonotype was seen a few times. The chain uses TRBV6-1 and TRBJ2-7; no firm D call. V lost 1 base to trimming and J lost 3 bases, with 13 bases between them. Germline-derived CDR1 and CDR2 are MNHNS and SASEGT. The CDR3 length is 15 residues. The CDR3 DNA reads TGTGCCAGCAGTGAAGAGGTTCTAGGCAGCTACGAGCAGTACTTC. The encoded protein is CASSEEVLGSYEQYF.

The chain carries TRBV11-2 and TRBJ1-2; the D is unclear. The CDR3 spans 14 residues. Germline V gene lookup returns CDR1 SGHAT and CDR2 FQNNGV. Trimming stripped 5 bases from V and 8 bases from J, with 18 bases between. CDR3 sequence: CASSVARQARGYTF. In DNA form, the CDR3 reads TGTGCCAGCAGCGTAGCCCGGCAGGCTCGGGGCTACACCTTC.

This chain uses TRBV7-6 with TRBJ2-1, with D possibly TRBD2 on 7 matching bases. This CDR3 has 16 residues. Per the germline V gene, CDR1 is SGHVS and CDR2 is FNYEAQ. Trimming took 5 bases from V and 7 from J, leaving 21 bases between them. CDR3 in amino acids: CASSLTVGGGQNEQFF. CDR3 DNA sequence: TGTGCCAGCAGCCTGACGGTCGGCGGGGGACAAAATGAGCAGTTCTTC.

The rearrangement joins TRBV7-2 to TRBJ1-5; 7 bases line up with TRBD1. Germline-derived CDR1 and CDR2 are SGHTA and FQGNSA. The CDR3 is 16 residues long. Trimming removed 2 bases from V and 2 bases from J; junction bases left unmatched: 6. DNA for the CDR3: TGTGCCAGCAGCTTACCAGGGGGTAAGGGCAATCAGCCCCAGCATTTT. Amino acids: CASSLPGGKGNQPQHF.

This clonotype showed up just a few times. The chain links TRBV7-7 to TRBJ2-1; 8 bases map to TRBD2. Trimming removed 4 bases from V and 8 bases from J; junction bases left unmatched: 7. CDR1 and CDR2 from the germline V gene are SSHAT and FNYEAQ (reference sequence). The CDR3 spans 14 residues. The CDR3 here is CASSSRGGPDEQFF. CDR3 DNA sequence: TGTGCCAGCAGCTCCCGGGGGGGGCCTGATGAGCAGTTCTTC. Complete variable domain (other parts from reference TRBV7-7 and TRBJ2-1): GAGVSQSPRYKVTKRGQDVTLRCDPISSHATLYWYQQALGQGPEFLTYFNYEAQPDKSGLPSDRFSAERPEGSISTLTIQRTEQRDSAMYRCASSSRGGPDEQFFGPGTRLTVL.

The gene calls are TRBV5-1 and TRBJ1-1; D is unresolved. The germline V gene encodes CDR1 SGHRS and CDR2 YFSETQ. V dropped 5 bases and J dropped 1 base, with 9 bases sitting between them. There are 13 residues in the CDR3. The DNA of the CDR3 is TGCGCCAGCAGTGGGCAGGAGAACACTGAAGCTTTCTTT. This gives the protein CASSGQENTEAFF. Full variable domain (remainder filled in from reference TRBV5-1 and TRBJ1-1): KAGVTQTPRYLIKTRGQQVTLSCSPISGHRSVSWYQQTPGQGLQFLFEYFSETQRNKGNFPGRFSGRQFSNSRSEMNVSTLELGDSALYLCASSGQENTEAFFGQGTRLTVV.

In this sample, this clonotype turned up once. The chain couples TRBV6-6 to TRBJ1-1, with D unclear. The CDR3 totals 15 residues. CDR1 is MNHNY and CDR2 is SVGAGI in the germline V gene (reference sequence). The V gene lost 4 bases and the J gene lost 5 bases, with 17 bases spanning the gap. In nucleotides, the CDR3 is TGTGCCAGCAGTTCTACGATGTCTGCGAGGACTGAAGCTTTCTTT. It encodes CASSSTMSARTEAFF.

About this clonotype itself: This clone may be a read error of a much larger clone one base away. The rearrangement joins TRBV3-1 to TRBJ2-1, with D perhaps matching TRBD2 (6 bases). Near its end, the DNA agrees better with TRBJ2-7, so the J call may be wrong. The V gene's germline CDR1 is LGHDT and CDR2 YNNKEL (reference sequence). This CDR3 spans 15 amino acids. CDR3 bases: TGTGCCAGCAGCCAAGATGAGTCTAGCGTCAATGAGCAGTACTTC. Protein: CASSQDESSVNEQYF.

This chain connects TRBV14 to TRBJ1-1, with 9 bases that match TRBD1. With 3 bases clipped from V and 10 bases from J, the junction kept 6 bases outside the gene matches. This CDR3 region has 13 residues. Germline CDR1 and CDR2: SGHDN and FVKESK. The CDR3: CASSQGQGGRAFF. The CDR3 region has the DNA TGTGCCAGCAGCCAGGGACAGGGTGGTAGAGCTTTCTTT.

This clonotype was observed many times. V usage is TRBV27 and J usage is TRBJ2-5; the D gene is possibly TRBD1 (5 bases). Germline CDR1 MNHEY, CDR2 SMNVEV (reference sequence). V shed 5 bases and J shed 4 bases, with 14 bases lying between them. The CDR3 extends over 14 amino acids. CDR3 amino acids: CASSPLLGRETQYF. DNA of the CDR3: TGTGCCAGCAGTCCCCTTTTGGGGCGAGAGACCCAGTACTTC.

This clonotype was seen many times. The chain is built from TRBV11-2 and TRBJ2-4; 8 bases map to TRBD1. CDR3 length: 13 residues. The V gene end was trimmed by 5 bases and the J gene end by 7 bases; junction bases not matched to a gene: 4. The V gene's germline CDR1 is SGHAT and CDR2 FQNNGV. The CDR3, as DNA: TGTGCCAGCAGCCTGGGGACAGGCAACATTCAGTACTTC. Translated, it gives CASSLGTGNIQYF.

The chain is built from TRBV2 and TRBJ1-2; 8 positions match TRBD1. This CDR3 region has 15 residues. Germline V gene data show CDR1 as SNHLY and CDR2 as FYNNEI. The V and J ends lost 3 bases and 0 bases, in that order; junction bases with no gene match: 3. The CDR3 region is CASSDGTGSNYGYTF. DNA of the CDR3: TGTGCCAGCAGTGACGGGACAGGTTCTAACTATGGCTACACCTTC.

Remarks on this clonotype: Possible read error: a much larger clone is one base away. The rearrangement uses TRBV25-1 and TRBJ2-1, with 7 bases fitting TRBD2. The CDR3 consists of 16 residues. Trimming cost V 6 bases and J 13 bases; bases outside gene matches: 21. CDR1 is MGHDK and CDR2 is SYGVNS in the germline V gene. The CDR3 bases are TGTGCCAGCAGCCCCGGGGGGAGGGGAAGGCAAGAGACCCAGTTCTTC. This sequence encodes CASSPGGRGRQETQFF.

The rearrangement links TRBV15 to TRBJ2-7, with 9 bases identical to TRBD2. Trimming at V came to 3 bases and at J to 0 bases, leaving 3 bases not matched to a gene. CDR1 and CDR2 (germline): LNHNV, YYDKDF (reference sequence). The CDR3 has 15 residues. DNA for the CDR3: TGTGCCACCAGCAGGACTAGCGGTGGCTCCTACGAGCAGTACTTC. The encoded protein is CATSRTSGGSYEQYF. Looking up the rest from reference TRBV15 and TRBJ2-7 gives the full variable domain: DAMVIQNPRYQVTQFGKPVTLSCSQTLNHNVMYWYQQKSSQAPKLLFHYYDKDFNNEADTPDNFQSRRPNTSFCFLDIRSPGLGDTAMYLCATSRTSGGSYEQYFGPGTRLTVT.

This clonotype occurred many times. J is TRBJ2-7 and V is TRBV6-1, with 9 bases aligning to TRBD1. The CDR3 spans 15 residues. J lost 10 bases, V lost 6 bases, and 16 bases had no gene match. In germline, CDR1 is MNHNS, CDR2 SASEGT. CDR3 nucleotides: TGTGCCAGCAGGGCTATATCGGGACAGGGAAGATATCAGTACTTC. This codes for CASRAISGQGRYQYF.

This clonotype was seen a few times. CDR3 sequence reads: CASSYPGGELFF. In DNA, the CDR3 is TGTGCCAGCAGCTACCCCGGTGGGGAGCTGTTTTTT. The rearrangement links TRBV7-7 to TRBJ2-2; D gene unclear. The germline gives CDR1 SSHAT, CDR2 FNYEAQ (reference sequence). V was clipped by 4 bases and J by 8 bases, with 8 bases between them. This CDR3 is built from 12 residues.

This clonotype was seen at least ten times. V and J are TRBV2 and TRBJ2-7; a possible D gene is TRBD1 (6 bases). Between the trimmed V and J ends, which lost 3 bases and 5 bases, there was a span of 14 bases. The CDR3 runs 14 residues. CDR1 and CDR2 from the germline V gene are SNHLY and FYNNEI. Here the CDR3 DNA reads TGTGCCAGCAGTGAGATGACAGGAGGAAACGAGCAGTACTTC. It is translated as CASSEMTGGNEQYF.